Only a few counts were recorded for the clone carrying this T cell receptor beta chain. What it binds is not known. CDR1 and CDR2 from the germline V gene are MNHNY and SVGAGI (reference sequence). V lost 10 bases to trimming and J lost 4 bases; unmatched junction nucleotides: 8. This CDR3 contains 14 residues. This record belongs to a study of beta chain features in type 1 diabetes. Study-wide results and limits: All four CD4+ subsets of Type 1 diabetes patients contained TCRB CDR3s that were moderately but significantly shorter.

Reverse transcribing all isolated RNA meant expressed TCRB transcripts were sequenced. Data came from immunoSEQ multiplex PCR; TCRdb stores just in-frame clones and leaves some out. This table has 250,000 to 350,000 clones, more than 13% appearing once. The receptor was derived from a man under 40 with type 1 diabetes. The sequenced sample was naive CD4+ T cells from blood. The chain links TRBV6-6 to TRBJ2-2; TRBD1 aligns across 8 bases. CDR3 nucleotides: TGTGCCACCGTCCGGACAGGGAGCACCGGGGAGCTGTTTTTT. This encodes CATVRTGSTGELFF.